This TCR beta chain was found in a study of a mutant IDH1 vaccine in newly diagnosed glioma. Across the study: Previous treatment comprised radiotherapy, temozolomide, or both, mostly both. Regarding the study as a whole: Changes in the top peripheral T cell clonotypes seemingly had no bearing on pseudoprogression. Immune responses induced by the vaccine were seen in around 93% of patients, spanning multiple MHC alleles.

On this clone: What it recognizes is unknown.

The CDR3 extends over 13 amino acids. Trimming took off 6 bases at V and 6 bases at J, with 14 bases between the two ends. Germline V gives CDR1 MNHEY, CDR2 SVGAGI. The time point was: baseline, week 1 (first vaccination visit). The treatment here: pre-vaccination baseline after standard-of-care therapy. New WHO grade 3 or 4 IDH1-mutant, ATRX-lost astrocytomas were present in all donors. Here immunoSEQ multiplex PCR was the method, and the copy in TCRdb shows in-frame clones only, minus some. The sample contains about 46,000 clones, about 74% of which appear only once. This chain joins TRBV6-5 and TRBJ1-1; D unresolved. The origin of this receptor is a woman aged 40 to 55 with glioma. This sample comprised PBMCs, obtained from a glioma patient treated with radiotherapy, temozolomide or both. This chain's CDR3 is CASRPGVRPEAFF. DNA for the CDR3: TGTGCCAGCAGGCCGGGAGTGAGGCCTGAAGCTTTCTTT.